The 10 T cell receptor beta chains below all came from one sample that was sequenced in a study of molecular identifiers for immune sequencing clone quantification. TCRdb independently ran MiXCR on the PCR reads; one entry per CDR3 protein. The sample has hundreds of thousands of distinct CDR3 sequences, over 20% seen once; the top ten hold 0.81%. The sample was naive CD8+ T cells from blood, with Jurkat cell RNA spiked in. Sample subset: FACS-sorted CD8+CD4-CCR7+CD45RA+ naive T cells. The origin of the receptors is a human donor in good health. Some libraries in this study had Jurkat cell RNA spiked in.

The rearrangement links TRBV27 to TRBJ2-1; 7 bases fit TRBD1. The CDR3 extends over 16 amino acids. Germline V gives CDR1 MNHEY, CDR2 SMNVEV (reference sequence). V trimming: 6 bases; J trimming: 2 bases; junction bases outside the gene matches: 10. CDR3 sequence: CASSSVRTGAYNEQFF. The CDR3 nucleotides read TGTGCCAGCAGCTCTGTAAGGACAGGAGCCTACAATGAGCAGTTCTTC.

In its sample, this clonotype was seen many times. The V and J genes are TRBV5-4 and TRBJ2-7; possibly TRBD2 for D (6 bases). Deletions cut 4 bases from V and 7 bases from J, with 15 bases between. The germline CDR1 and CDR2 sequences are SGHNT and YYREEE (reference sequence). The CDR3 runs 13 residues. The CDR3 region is CASSAGPPVEQYF. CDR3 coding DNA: TGTGCCAGCAGCGCGGGACCCCCGGTAGAGCAGTACTTC.

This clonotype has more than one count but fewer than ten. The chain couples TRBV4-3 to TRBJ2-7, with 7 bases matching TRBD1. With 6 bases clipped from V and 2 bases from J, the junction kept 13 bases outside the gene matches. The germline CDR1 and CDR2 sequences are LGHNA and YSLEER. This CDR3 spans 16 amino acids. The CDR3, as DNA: TGCGCCAGCAGATCGTGGCCGGGGACAGCAGCCTACGAGCAGTACTTC. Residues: CASRSWPGTAAYEQYF.

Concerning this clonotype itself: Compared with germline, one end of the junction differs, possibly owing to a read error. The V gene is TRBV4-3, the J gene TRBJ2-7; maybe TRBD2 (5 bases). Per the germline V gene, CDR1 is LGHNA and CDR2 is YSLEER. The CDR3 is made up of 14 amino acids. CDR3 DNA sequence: TGCGCCGGCAGCCAAGACCTTCGGGGTTACGAGCAGTACTTC. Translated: CAGSQDLRGYEQYF.

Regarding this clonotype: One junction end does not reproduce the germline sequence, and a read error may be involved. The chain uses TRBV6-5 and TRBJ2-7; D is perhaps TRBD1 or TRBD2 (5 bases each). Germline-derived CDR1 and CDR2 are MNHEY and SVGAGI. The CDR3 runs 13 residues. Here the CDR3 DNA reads TGTGCCAGCAGCCTACAGGACTCCTACGAGCGGTACTTC. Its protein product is CASSLQDSYERYF.

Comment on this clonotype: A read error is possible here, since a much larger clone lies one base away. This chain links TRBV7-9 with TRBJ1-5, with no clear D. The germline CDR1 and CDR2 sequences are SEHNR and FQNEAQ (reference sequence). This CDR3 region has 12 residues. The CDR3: CASSLVETPQRF. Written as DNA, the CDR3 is TGTGCCAGCAGCTTAGTCGAGACGCCCCAGCGTTTT.

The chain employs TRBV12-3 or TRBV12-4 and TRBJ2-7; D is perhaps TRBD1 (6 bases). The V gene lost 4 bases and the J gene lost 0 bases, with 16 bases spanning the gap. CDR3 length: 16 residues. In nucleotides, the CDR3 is TGTGCCAGCAGTTACTCTGGGGCAGGGGTCTCCTACGAGCAGTACTTC. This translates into CASSYSGAGVSYEQYF.

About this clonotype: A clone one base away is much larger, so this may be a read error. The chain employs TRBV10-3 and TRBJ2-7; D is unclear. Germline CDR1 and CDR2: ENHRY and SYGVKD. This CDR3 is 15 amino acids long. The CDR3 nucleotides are TGTGCCATCAGTGATAGGTCCGGGTGGAACTACGAGCAGCACTTC. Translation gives CAISDRSGWNYEQHF.

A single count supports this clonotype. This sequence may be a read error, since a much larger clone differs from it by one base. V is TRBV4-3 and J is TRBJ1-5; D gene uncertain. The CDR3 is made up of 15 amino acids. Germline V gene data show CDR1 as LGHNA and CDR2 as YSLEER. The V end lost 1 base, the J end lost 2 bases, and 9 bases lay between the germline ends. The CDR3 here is CASSQALGGNQPQHF. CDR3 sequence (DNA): TGCGCCAGCAGCCAAGCCCTGGGAGGCAATCAGCCCCAGCATTTT.

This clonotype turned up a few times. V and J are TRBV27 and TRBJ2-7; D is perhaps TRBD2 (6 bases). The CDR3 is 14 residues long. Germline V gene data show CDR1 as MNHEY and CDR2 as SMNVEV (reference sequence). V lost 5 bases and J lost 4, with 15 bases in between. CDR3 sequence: CASSPGPGGYEQYF. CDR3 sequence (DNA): TGTGCCAGCAGTCCGGGGCCCGGGGGATACGAGCAGTACTTC.